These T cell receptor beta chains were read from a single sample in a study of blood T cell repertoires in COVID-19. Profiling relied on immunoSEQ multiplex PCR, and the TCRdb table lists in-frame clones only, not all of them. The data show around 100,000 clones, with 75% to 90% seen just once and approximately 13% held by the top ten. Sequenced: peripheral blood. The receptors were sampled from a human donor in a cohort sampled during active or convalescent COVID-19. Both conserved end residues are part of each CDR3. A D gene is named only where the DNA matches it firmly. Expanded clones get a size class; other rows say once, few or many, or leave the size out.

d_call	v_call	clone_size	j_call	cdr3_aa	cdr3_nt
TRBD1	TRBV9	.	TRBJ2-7	CASSVKPAGQGRNEQYF	TGTGCCAGCAGCGTAAAGCCCGCGGGACAGGGGAGAAACGAGCAGTACTTC
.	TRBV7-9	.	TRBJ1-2	CASSSQKVAVYFYGYTF	TGTGCCAGCAGCTCACAGAAGGTGGCAGTTTACTTCTATGGCTACACCTTC
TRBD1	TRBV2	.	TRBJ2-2	CASNEHLGTGAAGELFF	TGTGCCAGCAACGAACACCTTGGGACAGGGGCTGCCGGGGAGCTGTTTTTT
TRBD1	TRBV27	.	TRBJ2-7	CASRLKPGTGNYEQYF	TGTGCCAGCAGACTCAAACCCGGGACAGGGAACTACGAGCAGTACTTC
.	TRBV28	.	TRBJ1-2	CASSLDRTYGYTF	TGTGCCAGCAGTTTAGACAGGACCTATGGCTACACCTTC
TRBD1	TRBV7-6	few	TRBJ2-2	CASSLATGGNTGELFF	TGTGCCAGCAGCTTAGCGACAGGGGGCAACACCGGGGAGCTGTTTTTT
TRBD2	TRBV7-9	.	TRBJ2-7	CASSTSGVRYEQYF	TGTGCCAGCAGCACTAGCGGGGTCCGCTACGAGCAGTACTTC
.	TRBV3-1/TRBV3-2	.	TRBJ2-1	CASSQDLVRGAYNEQFF	TGTGCCAGCAGCCAAGATCTTGTGCGGGGCGCCTACAATGAGCAGTTCTTC
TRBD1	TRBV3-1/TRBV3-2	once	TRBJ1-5	CASSQGQGGQPQHF	TGTGCCAGCAGCCAAGGACAGGGCGGTCAGCCCCAGCATTTT
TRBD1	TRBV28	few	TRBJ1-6	CASRRQGEVWSPLHF	TGTGCCAGCAGGCGACAGGGTGAAGTGTGGTCACCCCTCCACTTT
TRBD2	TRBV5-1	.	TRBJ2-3	CASSLPSGGQTDTQYF	TGCGCCAGCAGCCTACCGAGCGGGGGACAAACAGATACGCAGTATTTT
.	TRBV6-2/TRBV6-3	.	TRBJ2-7	CASSPEFTGNYEQYF	TGTGCCAGCAGCCCTGAATTTACAGGGAACTACGAGCAGTACTTC
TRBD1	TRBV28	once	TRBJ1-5	CASSYRQGYSQPQHF	TGTGCCAGCAGTTACCGACAGGGGTATAGTCAGCCCCAGCATTTT
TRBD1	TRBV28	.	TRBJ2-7	CASSFTGTGGYEQYF	TGTGCCAGCAGTTTTACCGGGACAGGGGGTTACGAGCAGTACTTC
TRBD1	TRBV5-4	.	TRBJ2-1	CASSLAGTGGGNEQFF	TGTGCCAGCAGCTTGGCCGGTACAGGGGGCGGCAATGAGCAGTTCTTC
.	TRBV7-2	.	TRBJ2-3	CASSLAYTDSQYF	TGTGCCAGCAGCTTAGCGTATACGGACTCGCAGTATTTT